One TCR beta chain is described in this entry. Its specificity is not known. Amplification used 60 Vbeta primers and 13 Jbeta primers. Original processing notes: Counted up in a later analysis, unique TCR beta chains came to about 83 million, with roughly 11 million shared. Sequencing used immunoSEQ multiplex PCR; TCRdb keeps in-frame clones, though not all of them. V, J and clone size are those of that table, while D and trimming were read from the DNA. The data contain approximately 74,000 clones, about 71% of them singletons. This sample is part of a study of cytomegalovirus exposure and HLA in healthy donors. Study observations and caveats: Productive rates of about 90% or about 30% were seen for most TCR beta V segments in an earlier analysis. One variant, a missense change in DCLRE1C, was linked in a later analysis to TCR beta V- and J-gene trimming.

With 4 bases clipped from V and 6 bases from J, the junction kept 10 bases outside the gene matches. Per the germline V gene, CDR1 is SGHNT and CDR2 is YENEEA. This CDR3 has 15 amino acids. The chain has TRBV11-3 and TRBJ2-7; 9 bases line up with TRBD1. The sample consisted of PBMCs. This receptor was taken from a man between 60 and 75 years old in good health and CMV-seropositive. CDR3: CASSSRDRERGEQYF. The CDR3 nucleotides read TGTGCCAGCAGCTCCCGGGACAGGGAACGTGGCGAGCAGTACTTC.